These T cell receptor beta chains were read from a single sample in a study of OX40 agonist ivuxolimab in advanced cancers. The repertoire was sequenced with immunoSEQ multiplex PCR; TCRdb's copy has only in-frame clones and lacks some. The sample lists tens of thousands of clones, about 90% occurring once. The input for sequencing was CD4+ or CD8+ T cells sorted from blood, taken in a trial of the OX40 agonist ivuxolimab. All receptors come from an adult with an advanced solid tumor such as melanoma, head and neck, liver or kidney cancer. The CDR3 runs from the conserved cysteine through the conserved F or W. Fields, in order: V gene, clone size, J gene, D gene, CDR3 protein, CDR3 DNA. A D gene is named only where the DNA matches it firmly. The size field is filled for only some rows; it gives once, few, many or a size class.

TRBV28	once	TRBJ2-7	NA	CASSSRYEQYF	TGTGCCAGCAGTTCTCGGTACGAGCAGTACTTC
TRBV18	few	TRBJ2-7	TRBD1	CASSPGQGAYEQYF	TGTGCCAGCTCACCTGGACAGGGGGCCTACGAGCAGTACTTC
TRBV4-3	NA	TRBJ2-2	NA	CASAGSAGELFF	TGCGCCAGCGCAGGGTCGGCCGGGGAGCTGTTTTTT
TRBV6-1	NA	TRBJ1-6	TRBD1	CASSESGTGGSPLHF	TGTGCCAGCAGTGAATCTGGGACAGGGGGTTCACCCCTCCACTTT
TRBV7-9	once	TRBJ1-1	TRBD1	CASSLLGTGTAEAFF	TGTGCCAGCAGCTTATTGGGGACAGGGACGGCTGAAGCTTTCTTT
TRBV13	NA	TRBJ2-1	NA	CASSSLRRTALYNEQFF	TGTGCCAGCAGCAGTCTCCGTAGGACAGCCCTCTACAATGAGCAGTTCTTC
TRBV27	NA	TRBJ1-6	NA	CASSFRPASNSPLHF	TGTGCCAGCAGTTTCCGGCCGGCTTCGAATTCACCCCTCCACTTT
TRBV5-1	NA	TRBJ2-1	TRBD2	CASSFLAGDNEQFF	TGCGCCAGCAGCTTCCTAGCGGGAGATAATGAGCAGTTCTTC
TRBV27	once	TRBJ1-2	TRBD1	CASSPGGQGASRGYTF	TGTGCCAGCAGTCCCGGCGGACAGGGGGCCAGTCGAGGCTACACCTTC
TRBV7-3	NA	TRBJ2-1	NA	CASSLLQNGNEQFF	TGTGCCAGCAGCTTACTCCAAAATGGCAATGAGCAGTTCTTC
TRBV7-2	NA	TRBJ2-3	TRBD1	CASSPNRGRDTQYF	TGTGCCAGCAGCCCCAACAGGGGGCGGGATACGCAGTATTTT
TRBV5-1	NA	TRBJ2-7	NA	CASSSGFPRQGHEQYF	TGCGCCAGCAGCTCAGGTTTCCCGAGGCAGGGCCACGAGCAGTACTTC
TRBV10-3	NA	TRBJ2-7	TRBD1	CAISPSDRSGGEQYF	TGTGCCATCAGCCCATCGGACAGGTCCGGAGGCGAGCAGTACTTC
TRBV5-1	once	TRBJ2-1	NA	CASSLSGHEQFF	TGCGCCAGCAGCTTGTCGGGACATGAGCAGTTCTTC
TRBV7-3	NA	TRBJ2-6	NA	CASSIQGSGANVLTF	TGTGCCAGCAGCATACAGGGCTCTGGGGCCAACGTCCTGACTTTC
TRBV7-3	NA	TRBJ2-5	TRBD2	CASSSGLAGGQETQYF	TGTGCCAGCAGTTCCGGACTAGCGGGAGGGCAGGAGACCCAGTACTTC
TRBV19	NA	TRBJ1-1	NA	CASSIVGKLMNTEAFF	TGTGCCAGTAGTATAGTCGGCAAACTCATGAACACTGAAGCTTTCTTT
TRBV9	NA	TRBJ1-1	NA	CASSGGRLNTEAFF	TGTGCCAGCAGCGGGGGACGGCTGAACACTGAAGCTTTCTTT